Following are 13 T cell receptor beta chains from one sample sequenced in a study (dated by TCRdb to about 2015). To prepare the library, 5' RACE was applied. The sample was run on an Illumina MiSeq. The raw public reads went through TCRdb reprocessing: fastp at Q25, MiXCR clone calling, in-frame beta chains kept. Every distinct CDR3 protein forms one entry, paired with its most common genes and DNA. This sample comprises about 40,000 distinct CDR3 sequences, 15% to 20% of them detected only once. 2.5% to 3.5% of the sample lies in the top ten. Input material: naive CD4+ T cells sorted from a lymph node. The cell subset or site label on this specimen signifies: naive CD4+ T cells, CD4+CD45RA+CD25-. These receptors were taken from a female donor with breast cancer.

There are many counts of this clonotype. V gene TRBV7-9 combines with J gene TRBJ2-3; the D is unclear. The germline V gene encodes CDR1 SEHNR and CDR2 FQNEAQ (reference sequence). V lost 5 bases, J lost 0 bases, and 3 bases lay in between. The length of the CDR3 is 12 residues. The CDR3 DNA reads as TGTGCCAGCAGCCGTAGCACAGATACGCAGTATTTT. It encodes CASSRSTDTQYF.

This clonotype was seen a handful of times. V and J are TRBV5-1 and TRBJ1-4, with D hard to call. This CDR3 has 15 residues. Germline V gene lookup returns CDR1 SGHRS and CDR2 YFSETQ. Trimming took off 0 bases at V and 5 bases at J, with 11 bases between the two ends. The CDR3 spells CASSLASPGNEKLFF. CDR3 DNA: TGCGCCAGCAGCTTGGCCTCACCTGGGAATGAAAAACTGTTTTTT.

V is TRBV20-1 and J is TRBJ2-7; unclear D gene. The CDR3 contains 11 residues. Per the germline V gene, CDR1 is DFQATT and CDR2 is SNEGSKA (reference sequence). V lost 5 bases and J 5 bases, leaving 10 bases between the germline ends. CDR3 amino acids: CSAQRYDEQYF. Written as DNA, the CDR3 is TGCAGTGCTCAGAGATATGACGAGCAGTACTTC.

Concerning this clonotype: This may come from a read error, since a much larger clone is one base off. This chain uses TRBV5-1 with TRBJ1-1; no definite D call. CDR3 length: 14 amino acids. Germline V gives CDR1 SGHRS, CDR2 YFSETQ. CDR3: CASRFDGRNTEACF. CDR3 nucleotide sequence: TGCGCCAGCAGGTTTGACGGACGGAACACTGAAGCTTGCTTT.

This clonotype was seen a few times. The J gene is TRBJ2-7, the V gene TRBV7-2, with D unclear. Per the germline V gene, CDR1 is SGHTA and CDR2 is FQGNSA. Trimming removed 4 bases at V and 7 bases at J, with 17 bases between. This CDR3 comprises 14 residues. Here the CDR3 reads CASSSYRKTDEQYF. The CDR3 DNA reads TGTGCCAGCAGCTCATACCGGAAGACCGATGAGCAGTACTTC. The variable domain in full, completed from reference TRBV7-2 and TRBJ2-7, reads GAGVSQSPSNKVTEKGKDVELRCDPISGHTALYWYRQSLGQGLEFLIYFQGNSAPDKSGLPSDRFSAERTGGSVSTLTIQRTQQEDSAVYLCASSSYRKTDEQYFGPGTRLTVT.

The table lists this clonotype with a few counts. The chain carries TRBV4-1 and TRBJ1-4; TRBD1 matches at 9 bases. The V and J ends lost 4 bases and 8 bases, in that order; junction bases with no gene match: 11. There are 16 residues in the CDR3. Germline V CDR1 and CDR2: MGHRA, YSYEKL. CDR3 in DNA: TGCGCCAGCAGCCCCCTTCGAAGGACAGGGGACGAAAAACTGTTTTTT. Residues: CASSPLRRTGDEKLFF.

V gene TRBV6-5 combines with J gene TRBJ1-4, with D possibly matching TRBD1 (6 bases). The CDR3 runs to 14 residues. Germline V gives CDR1 MNHEY, CDR2 SVGAGI. Trimming pared 2 bases from V and 5 bases from J, leaving 9 bases between. CDR3 sequence (DNA): TGTGCCAGCAGTTACCAACAGGGAAATGAAAAACTGTTTTTT. Its translation: CASSYQQGNEKLFF.

This clonotype was seen once. The chain has TRBV4-3 and TRBJ1-5, with unresolved D. This CDR3 has 15 amino acids. CDR1 and CDR2 from the germline V gene are LGHNA and YSLEER. Trimming removed 1 base from V and 7 bases from J, with 14 bases in between. CDR3 residues: CASSQGYRATQPQHF. CDR3 nucleotides: TGCGCCAGCAGCCAAGGTTACCGGGCAACCCAGCCCCAGCATTTT.

This clonotype has a count of ten or more. The CDR3 coding sequence is TGCGCCAGCAGGCTTACCCCGGATACAGGAGCGTACTTC. Encoded protein: CASRLTPDTGAYF. The rearrangement joins TRBV5-1 to TRBJ2-7; tentatively, D is TRBD1 (5 bases). Germline lookup yields CDR1 SGHRS and CDR2 YFSETQ. The CDR3 totals 13 residues. V lost 5 bases to trimming and J lost 12 bases, with 21 bases between them.

This clonotype was recorded many times. The rearrangement joins TRBV5-1 to TRBJ1-2; D remains ambiguous. CDR1 is SGHRS, CDR2 YFSETQ, per germline. The CDR3 totals 13 residues. The V end was cut by 0 bases, the J end by 4 bases, with 7 bases between. The chain's CDR3 is CASSLEGAYGYTF. In DNA form, the CDR3 reads TGCGCCAGCAGCTTGGAGGGTGCCTATGGCTACACCTTC.

The V call is TRBV9, the J call TRBJ2-2; TRBD1 matches 7 bases. CDR1 is SGDLS and CDR2 is YYNGEE in the germline V gene. V dropped 0 bases and J dropped 7; count of bases not matched to a gene: 6. The CDR3 extends over 15 amino acids. Here the CDR3 reads CASSVAVGGHGELFF. The CDR3 coding sequence is TGTGCCAGCAGCGTAGCAGTAGGGGGCCACGGGGAGCTGTTTTTT.

With respect to this clonotype: This CDR3 is missing its conserved last phenylalanine or tryptophan, likely due to a read error. The V gene is TRBV7-9, the J gene TRBJ1-2; D call uncertain. This CDR3 is built from 12 residues. V shed 5 bases and J shed 5 bases, with 9 bases lying between them. Germline values: CDR1 SEHNR, CDR2 FQNEAQ (reference sequence). Written as DNA, the CDR3 is TGTGCCAGCAGCGTCGAAGATTATGGCTACACCCTC. Translation: CASSVEDYGYTL.

At least ten counts were recorded for this clonotype. The chain carries TRBV5-5 and TRBJ1-6; the match to TRBD1 covers 10 bases. The CDR3 length is 17 residues. CDR1 is SGHKS and CDR2 is YYEKEE in the germline V gene (reference sequence). V lost 4 bases, J lost 7 bases, and 11 bases stayed unmatched. CDR3 sequence: CASSPGQGDLLNSPLHF. The CDR3 DNA follows: TGTGCCAGCAGCCCCGGACAGGGGGACTTATTAAATTCACCCCTCCACTTT. The complete variable domain, with remaining parts taken from reference TRBV5-5 and TRBJ1-6, reads DAGVTQSPTHLIKTRGQQVTLRCSPISGHKSVSWYQQVLGQGPQFIFQYYEKEERGRGNFPDRFSARQFPNYSSELNVNALLLGDSALYLCASSPGQGDLLNSPLHFGNGTRLTVT.